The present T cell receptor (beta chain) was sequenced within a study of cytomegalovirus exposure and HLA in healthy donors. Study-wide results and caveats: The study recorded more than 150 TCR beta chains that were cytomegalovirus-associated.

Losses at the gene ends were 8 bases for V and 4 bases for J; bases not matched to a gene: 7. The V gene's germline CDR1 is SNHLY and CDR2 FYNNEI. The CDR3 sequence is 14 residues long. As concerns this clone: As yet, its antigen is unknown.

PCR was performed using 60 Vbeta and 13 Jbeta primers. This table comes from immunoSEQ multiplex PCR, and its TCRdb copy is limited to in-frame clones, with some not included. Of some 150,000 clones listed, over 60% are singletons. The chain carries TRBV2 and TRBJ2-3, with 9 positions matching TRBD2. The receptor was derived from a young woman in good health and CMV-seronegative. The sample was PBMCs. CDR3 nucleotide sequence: TGTGCCAGCGCGCGGGGGGGCCTTCCAGATACGCAGTATTTT. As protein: CASARGGLPDTQYF.